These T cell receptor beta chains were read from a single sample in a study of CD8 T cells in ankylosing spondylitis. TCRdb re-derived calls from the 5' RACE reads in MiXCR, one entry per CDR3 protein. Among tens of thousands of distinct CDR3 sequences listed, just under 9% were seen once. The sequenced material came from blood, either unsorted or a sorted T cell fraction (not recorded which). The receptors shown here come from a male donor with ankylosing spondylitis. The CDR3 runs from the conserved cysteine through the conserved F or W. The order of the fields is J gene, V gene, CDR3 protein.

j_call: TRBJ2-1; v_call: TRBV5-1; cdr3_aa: CASSLGRREEPYNEQFF
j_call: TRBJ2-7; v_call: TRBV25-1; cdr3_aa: CASSGEPYEQYF
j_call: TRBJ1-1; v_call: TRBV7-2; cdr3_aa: CASSLGGEAFF
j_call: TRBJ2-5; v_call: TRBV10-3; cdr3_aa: CAISGTSEETQYF
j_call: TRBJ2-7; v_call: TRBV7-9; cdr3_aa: CASSGRTGYEQYF
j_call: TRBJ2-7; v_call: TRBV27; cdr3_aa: CASSLLGEQYF
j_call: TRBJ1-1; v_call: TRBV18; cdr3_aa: CASSPEVNTEAFF
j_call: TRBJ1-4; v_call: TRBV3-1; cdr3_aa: CASSQIQGHEKLFF
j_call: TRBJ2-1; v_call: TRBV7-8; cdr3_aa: CASSLASGSSYNEQFF
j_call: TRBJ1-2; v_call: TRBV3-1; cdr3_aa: CASSPYTAGGYGHTF
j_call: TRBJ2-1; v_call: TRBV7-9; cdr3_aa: CASSLPFSGRLNNEQFF
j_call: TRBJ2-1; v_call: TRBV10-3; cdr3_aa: CAISGTSGYNEQFF
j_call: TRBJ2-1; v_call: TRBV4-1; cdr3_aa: CASSPEAGPVYNEQFF
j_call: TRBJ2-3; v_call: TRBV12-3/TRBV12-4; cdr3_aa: CASSLGVSTDTQYF
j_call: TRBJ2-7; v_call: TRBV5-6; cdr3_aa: CASSLGRGYYEQYF
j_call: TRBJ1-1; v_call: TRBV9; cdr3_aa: CASSPRNTNTEAFF
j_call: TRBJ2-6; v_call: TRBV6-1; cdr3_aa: CASSEASSGANVLTF
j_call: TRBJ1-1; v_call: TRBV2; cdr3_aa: CASSSDSHTF
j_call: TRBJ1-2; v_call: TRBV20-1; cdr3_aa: CSARDLEGKGYGYTF
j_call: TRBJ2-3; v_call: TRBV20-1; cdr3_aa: CCASGSGRGADTQYF
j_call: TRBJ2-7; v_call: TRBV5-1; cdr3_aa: CASSLLWTSGRPASYEQYF
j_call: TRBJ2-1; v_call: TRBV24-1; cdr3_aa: CATTVGTSGIHEQFF
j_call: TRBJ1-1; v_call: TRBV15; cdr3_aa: CATSRDPTGEGGNTEAFF
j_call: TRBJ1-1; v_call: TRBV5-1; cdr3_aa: CASSLVQGAPEAFF
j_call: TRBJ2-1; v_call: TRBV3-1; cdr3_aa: CASAGTSGRAYNEQFF
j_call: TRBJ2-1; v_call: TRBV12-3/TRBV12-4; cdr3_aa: CASSLKPSGNEQFF
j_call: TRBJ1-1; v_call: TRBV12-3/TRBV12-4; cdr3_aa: CASSRSLGNTEAFF
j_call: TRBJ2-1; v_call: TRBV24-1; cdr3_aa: CATSDSGSDNEQFF
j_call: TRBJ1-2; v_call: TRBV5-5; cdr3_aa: CASSLERAFSYGYTF
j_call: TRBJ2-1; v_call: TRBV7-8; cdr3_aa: CASSLELAEWEHEQFF
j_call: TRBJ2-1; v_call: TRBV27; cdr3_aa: CASSLREGGGNEQFF
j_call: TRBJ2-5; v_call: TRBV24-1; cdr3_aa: CATSLAGGQETQYF
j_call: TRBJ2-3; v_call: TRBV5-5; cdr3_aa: CASSLPGEAADTQYF
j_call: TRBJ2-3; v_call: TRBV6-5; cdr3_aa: CASSYWDRRTDTQYF
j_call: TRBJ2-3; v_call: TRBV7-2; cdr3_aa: CASSLLAVTSTDTQYF
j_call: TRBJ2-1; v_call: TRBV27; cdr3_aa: CASSLLGGSIKNEQFF
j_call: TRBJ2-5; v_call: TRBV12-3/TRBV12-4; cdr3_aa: CASSLVVLAENQETQYF
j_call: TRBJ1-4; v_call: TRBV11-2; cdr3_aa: CASSLDLEKLFF
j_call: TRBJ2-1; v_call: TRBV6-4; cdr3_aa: CASSGTDYNEQFF
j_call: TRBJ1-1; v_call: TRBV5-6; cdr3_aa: CASSAGREDTEAFF
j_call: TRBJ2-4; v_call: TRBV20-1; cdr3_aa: CSARPGTAAKNIQYF
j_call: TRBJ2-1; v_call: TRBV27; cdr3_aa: CASSFGLAEGYEQFF
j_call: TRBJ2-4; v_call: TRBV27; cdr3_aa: CASSLYSGTSGITNIQYF
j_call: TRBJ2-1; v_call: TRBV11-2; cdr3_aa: CASSSLPGAGNEQFF